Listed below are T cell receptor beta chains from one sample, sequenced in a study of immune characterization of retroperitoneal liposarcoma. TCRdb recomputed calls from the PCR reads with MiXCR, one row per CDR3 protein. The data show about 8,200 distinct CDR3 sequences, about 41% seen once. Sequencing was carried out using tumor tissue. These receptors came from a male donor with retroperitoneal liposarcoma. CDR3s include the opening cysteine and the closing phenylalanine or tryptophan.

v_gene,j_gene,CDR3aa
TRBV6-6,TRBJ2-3,CASSYSFYSGTKQYF
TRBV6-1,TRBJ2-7,CASSLDIYEQYF
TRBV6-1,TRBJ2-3,CASTLTDTDTQYF
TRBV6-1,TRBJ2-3,CASSEAGTSTDTQYF
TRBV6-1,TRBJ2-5,CASSALLPGETQYF
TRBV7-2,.,CASSLYPSGRAANEQYF
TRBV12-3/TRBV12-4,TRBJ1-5,CASSLFSNQPQHF
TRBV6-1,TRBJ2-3,CASSDDRILSDTQYF
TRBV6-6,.,CASSYEGLAGPLGEQYF
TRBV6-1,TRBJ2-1,CASRPHRTYEQFF
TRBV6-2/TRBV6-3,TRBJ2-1,CASSTPSGGTNNEQFF
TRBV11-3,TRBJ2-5,CASSLGLAEQETQYF
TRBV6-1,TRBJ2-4,CASSEGGAKNIQYF
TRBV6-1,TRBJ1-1,CASSHRPEDKAFF
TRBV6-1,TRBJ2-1,CASSRTGSSYNEQFF
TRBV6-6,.,CASSYSPSYEQFF
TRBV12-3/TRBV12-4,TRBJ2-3,CASSTSTDTQYF
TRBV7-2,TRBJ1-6,CASSLLTGGNSPLHF
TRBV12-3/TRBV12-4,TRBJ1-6,CASSLRGQSPLHF
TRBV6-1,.,CASSLKGGDEQYF
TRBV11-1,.,CASSRRDEQYF
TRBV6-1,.,CASSALGTGIYNEQYF
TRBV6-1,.,CASTLRTSGSGEQYF
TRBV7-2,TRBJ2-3,CASSSYRESPSYEQYF
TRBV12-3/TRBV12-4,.,CASSLLGSYEQYF
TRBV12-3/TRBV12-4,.,CASTNRGPYYEQYF
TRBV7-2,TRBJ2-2,CASSLDLRDRELFF
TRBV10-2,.,CASRPRGDDNEQYF
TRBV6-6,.,CASSYSPQGADEQYF
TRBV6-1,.,CASRRQGAISYNEQYF
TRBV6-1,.,CASSERVGGLYEQYF
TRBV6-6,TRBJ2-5,CASSYSAQETQYF
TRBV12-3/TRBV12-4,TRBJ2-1,CASRMGQYNEQFF
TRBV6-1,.,CASSEATAIYEQYF
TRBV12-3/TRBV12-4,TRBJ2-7,CASSEGEGGSYEQYF
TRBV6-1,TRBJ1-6,CASSALRGNSPLHF
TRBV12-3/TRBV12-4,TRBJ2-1,CASTLTGRYNEQFF